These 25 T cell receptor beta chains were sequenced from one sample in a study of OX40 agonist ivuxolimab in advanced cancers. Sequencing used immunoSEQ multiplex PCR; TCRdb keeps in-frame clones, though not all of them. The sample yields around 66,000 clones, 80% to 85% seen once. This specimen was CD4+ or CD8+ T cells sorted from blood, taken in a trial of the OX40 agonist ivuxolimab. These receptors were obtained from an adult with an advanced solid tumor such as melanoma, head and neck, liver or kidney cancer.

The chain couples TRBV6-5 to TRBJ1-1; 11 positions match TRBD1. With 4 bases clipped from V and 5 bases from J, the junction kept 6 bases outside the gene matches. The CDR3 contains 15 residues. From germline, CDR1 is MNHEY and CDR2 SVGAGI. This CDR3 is CASSSADRGRTEAFF. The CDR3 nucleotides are TGTGCCAGCAGTTCCGCGGACAGGGGGCGAACTGAAGCTTTCTTT.

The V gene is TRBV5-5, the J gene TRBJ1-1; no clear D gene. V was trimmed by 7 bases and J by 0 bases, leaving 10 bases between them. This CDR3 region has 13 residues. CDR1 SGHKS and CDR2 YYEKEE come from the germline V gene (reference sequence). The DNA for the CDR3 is TGTGCCAGCCTCCGAGGGTTGAACACTGAAGCTTTCTTT. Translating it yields CASLRGLNTEAFF.

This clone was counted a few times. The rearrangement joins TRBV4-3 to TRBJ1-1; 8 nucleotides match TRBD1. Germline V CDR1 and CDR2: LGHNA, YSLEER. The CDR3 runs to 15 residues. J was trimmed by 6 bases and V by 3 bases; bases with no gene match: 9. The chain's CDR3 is CASSHAMDRAAEAFF. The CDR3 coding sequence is TGCGCCAGCAGCCACGCTATGGACAGGGCCGCTGAAGCTTTCTTT.

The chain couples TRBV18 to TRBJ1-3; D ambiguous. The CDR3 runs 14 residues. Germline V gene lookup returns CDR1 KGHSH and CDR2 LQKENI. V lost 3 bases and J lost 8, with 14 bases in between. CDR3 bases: TGTGCCAGCTCACCCCCCGGAAGACCAGACACCATATATTTT. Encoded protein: CASSPPGRPDTIYF.

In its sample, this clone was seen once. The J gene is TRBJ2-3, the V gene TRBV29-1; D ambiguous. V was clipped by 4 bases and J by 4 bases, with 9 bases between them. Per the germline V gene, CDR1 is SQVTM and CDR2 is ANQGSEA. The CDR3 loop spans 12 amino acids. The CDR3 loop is CSVGHRADTQYF. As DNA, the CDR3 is TGCAGCGTTGGTCATCGGGCAGATACGCAGTATTTT.

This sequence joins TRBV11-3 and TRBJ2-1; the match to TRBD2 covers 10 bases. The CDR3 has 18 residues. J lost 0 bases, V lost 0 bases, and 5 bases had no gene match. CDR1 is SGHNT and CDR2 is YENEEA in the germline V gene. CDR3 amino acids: CASSLDAPSGGSYNEQFF. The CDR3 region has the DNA TGTGCCAGCAGCTTAGATGCCCCTAGCGGGGGCTCCTACAATGAGCAGTTCTTC.

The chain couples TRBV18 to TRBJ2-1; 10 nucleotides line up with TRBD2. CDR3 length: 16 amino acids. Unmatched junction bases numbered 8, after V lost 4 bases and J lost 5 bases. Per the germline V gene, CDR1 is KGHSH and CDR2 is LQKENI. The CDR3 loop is CASSRFWSGGDNEQFF. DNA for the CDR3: TGTGCCAGCTCACGTTTCTGGAGCGGGGGGGACAATGAGCAGTTCTTC.

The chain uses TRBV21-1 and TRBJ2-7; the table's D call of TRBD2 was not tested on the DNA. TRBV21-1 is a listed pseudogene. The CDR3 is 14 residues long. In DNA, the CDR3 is TGTGCCAGCAGAAGTTTTGTCCAATTCGGCGAGCAGTACTTC. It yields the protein CASRSFVQFGEQYF.

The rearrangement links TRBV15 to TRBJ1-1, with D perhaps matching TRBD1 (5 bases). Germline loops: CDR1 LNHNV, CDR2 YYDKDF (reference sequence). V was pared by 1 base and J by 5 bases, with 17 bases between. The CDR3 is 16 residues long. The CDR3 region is CATSRAVGVGRTEAFF. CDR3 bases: TGTGCCACCAGCAGAGCAGTAGGGGTTGGTAGGACTGAAGCTTTCTTT.

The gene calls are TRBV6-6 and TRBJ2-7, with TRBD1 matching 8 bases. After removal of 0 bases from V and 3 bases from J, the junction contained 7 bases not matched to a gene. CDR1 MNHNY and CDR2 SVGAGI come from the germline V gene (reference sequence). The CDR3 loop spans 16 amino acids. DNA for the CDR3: TGTGCCAGCAGTTACTCGATTCCGACAGGGGTCTACGAGCAGTACTTC. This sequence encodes CASSYSIPTGVYEQYF.

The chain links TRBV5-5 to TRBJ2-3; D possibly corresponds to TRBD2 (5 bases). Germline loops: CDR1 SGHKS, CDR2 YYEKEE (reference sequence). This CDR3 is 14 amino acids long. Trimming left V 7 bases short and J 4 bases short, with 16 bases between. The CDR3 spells CASLREWGADTQYF. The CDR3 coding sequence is TGTGCCAGCTTAAGGGAGTGGGGTGCAGATACGCAGTATTTT.

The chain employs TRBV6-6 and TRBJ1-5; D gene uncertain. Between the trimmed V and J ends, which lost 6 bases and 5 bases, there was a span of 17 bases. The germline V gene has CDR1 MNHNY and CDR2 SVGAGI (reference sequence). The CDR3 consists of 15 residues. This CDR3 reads CASSPPSGIHQPQHF. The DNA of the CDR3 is TGTGCCAGCAGCCCCCCTTCCGGTATTCATCAGCCCCAGCATTTT.

DNA for the CDR3: TGTGCCAGCAGCTTAATGGGGGACACTGAAGCTTTCTTT. This codes for CASSLMGDTEAFF. The chain uses TRBV7-3 and TRBJ1-1, with a tentative D call TRBD1 (5 bases). The CDR3 has 13 residues. V dropped 1 base and J dropped 3 bases, with 6 bases sitting between them. The germline V gene has CDR1 SGHTA and CDR2 FQGTGA.

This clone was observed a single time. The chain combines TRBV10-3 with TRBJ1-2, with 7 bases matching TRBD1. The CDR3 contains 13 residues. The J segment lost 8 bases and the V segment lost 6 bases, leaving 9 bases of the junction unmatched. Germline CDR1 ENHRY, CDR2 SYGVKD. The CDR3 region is CAISADRLWGYTF. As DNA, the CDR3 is TGTGCCATCAGCGCGGACAGGTTGTGGGGCTACACCTTC.

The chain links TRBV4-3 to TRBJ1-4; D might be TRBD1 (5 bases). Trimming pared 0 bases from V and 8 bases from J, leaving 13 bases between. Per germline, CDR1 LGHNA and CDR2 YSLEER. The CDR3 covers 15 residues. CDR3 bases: TGCGCCAGCAGCCAAGATTGGGGGGTGTGGGAAAAACTGTTTTTT. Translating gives CASSQDWGVWEKLFF.

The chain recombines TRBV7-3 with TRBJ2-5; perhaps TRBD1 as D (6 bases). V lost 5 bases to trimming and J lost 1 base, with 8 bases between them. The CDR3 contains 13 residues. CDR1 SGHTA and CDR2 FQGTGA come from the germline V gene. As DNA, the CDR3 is TGTGCCAGCAGCGCAGGGGTCCAAGAGACCCAGTACTTC. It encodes CASSAGVQETQYF. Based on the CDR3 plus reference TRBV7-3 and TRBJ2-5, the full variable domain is GAGVSQTPSNKVTEKGKYVELRCDPISGHTALYWYRQSLGQGPEFLIYFQGTGAADDSGLPNDRFFAVRPEGSVSTLKIQRTERGDSAVYLCASSAGVQETQYFGPGTRLLVL.

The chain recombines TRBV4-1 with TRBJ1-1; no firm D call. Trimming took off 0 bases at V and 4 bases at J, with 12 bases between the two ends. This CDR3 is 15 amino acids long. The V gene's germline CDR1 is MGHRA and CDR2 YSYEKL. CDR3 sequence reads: CASSQDHLRGTEAFF. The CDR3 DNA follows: TGCGCCAGCAGCCAAGATCATCTCCGAGGCACTGAAGCTTTCTTT.

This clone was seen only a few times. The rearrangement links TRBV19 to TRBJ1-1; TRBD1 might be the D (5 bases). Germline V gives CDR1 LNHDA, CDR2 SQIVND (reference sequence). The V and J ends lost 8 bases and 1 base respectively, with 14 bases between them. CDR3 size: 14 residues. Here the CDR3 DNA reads TGTGCCAGTCAGGGTAAATACGGGAACACTGAAGCTTTCTTT. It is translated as CASQGKYGNTEAFF.

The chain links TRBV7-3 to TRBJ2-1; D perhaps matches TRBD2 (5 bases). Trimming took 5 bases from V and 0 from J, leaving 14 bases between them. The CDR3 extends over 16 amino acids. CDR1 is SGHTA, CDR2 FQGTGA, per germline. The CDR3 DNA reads TGTGCCAGCAGCCCGCTGGCCGGGGTCTCCTACAATGAGCAGTTCTTC. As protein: CASSPLAGVSYNEQFF.

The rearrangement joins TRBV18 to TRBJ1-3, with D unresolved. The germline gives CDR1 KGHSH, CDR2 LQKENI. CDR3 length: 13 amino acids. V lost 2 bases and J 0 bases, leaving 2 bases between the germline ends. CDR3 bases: TGTGCCAGCTCACCAGTCTCTGGAAACACCATATATTTT. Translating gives CASSPVSGNTIYF.

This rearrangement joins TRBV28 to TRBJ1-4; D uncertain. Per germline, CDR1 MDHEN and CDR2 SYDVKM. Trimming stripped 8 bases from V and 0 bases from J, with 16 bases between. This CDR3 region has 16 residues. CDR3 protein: CASVNGVTATNEKLFF. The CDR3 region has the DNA TGTGCCAGCGTCAACGGAGTTACTGCAACTAATGAAAAACTGTTTTTT.

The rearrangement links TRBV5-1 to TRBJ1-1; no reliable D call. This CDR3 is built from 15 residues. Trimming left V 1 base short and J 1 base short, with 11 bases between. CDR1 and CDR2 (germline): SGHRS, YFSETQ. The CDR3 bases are TGCGCCAGCAGCTTGAGAAGGGAGGGGAACACTGAAGCTTTCTTT. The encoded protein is CASSLRREGNTEAFF.

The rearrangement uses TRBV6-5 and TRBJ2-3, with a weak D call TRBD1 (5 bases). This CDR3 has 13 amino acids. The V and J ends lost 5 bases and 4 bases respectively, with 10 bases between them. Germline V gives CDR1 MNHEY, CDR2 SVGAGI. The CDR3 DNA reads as TGTGCCAGCAGTCAGGGAAGGTCAGATACGCAGTATTTT. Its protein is CASSQGRSDTQYF.

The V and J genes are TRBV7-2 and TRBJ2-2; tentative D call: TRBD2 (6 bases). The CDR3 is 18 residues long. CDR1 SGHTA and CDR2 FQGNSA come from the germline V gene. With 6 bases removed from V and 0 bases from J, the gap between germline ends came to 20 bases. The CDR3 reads CASSNTQIGGTNTGELFF. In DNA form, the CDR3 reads TGTGCCAGCAGTAACACTCAAATCGGGGGAACGAACACCGGGGAGCTGTTTTTT. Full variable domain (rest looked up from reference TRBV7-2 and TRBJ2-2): GAGVSQSPSNKVTEKGKDVELRCDPISGHTALYWYRQSLGQGLEFLIYFQGNSAPDKSGLPSDRFSAERTGGSVSTLTIQRTQQEDSAVYLCASSNTQIGGTNTGELFFGEGSRLTVL.

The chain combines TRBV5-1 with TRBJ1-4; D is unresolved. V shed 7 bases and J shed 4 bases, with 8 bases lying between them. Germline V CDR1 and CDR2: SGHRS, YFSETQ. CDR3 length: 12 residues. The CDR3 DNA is TGCGCCAGCCGGACGGATAATGAAAAACTGTTTTTT. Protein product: CASRTDNEKLFF.